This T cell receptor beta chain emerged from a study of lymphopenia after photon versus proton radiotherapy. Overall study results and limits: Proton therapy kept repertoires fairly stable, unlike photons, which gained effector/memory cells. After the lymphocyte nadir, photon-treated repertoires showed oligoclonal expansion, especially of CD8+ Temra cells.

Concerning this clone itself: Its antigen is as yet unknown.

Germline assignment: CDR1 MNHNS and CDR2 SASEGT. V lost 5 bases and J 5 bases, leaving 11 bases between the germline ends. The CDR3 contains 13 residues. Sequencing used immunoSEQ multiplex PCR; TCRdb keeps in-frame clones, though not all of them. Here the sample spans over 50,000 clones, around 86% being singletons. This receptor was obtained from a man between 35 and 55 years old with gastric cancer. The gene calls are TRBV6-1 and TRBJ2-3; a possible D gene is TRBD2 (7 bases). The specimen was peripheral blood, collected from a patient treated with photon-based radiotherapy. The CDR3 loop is CASSRGAGDTQYF. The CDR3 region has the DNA TGTGCCAGCAGTCGGGGGGCGGGAGATACGCAGTATTTT.